This T cell receptor beta chain appears in the sequencing data of a study of T cells in Graves' hyperthyroidism and ophthalmopathy. V lost 6 bases to trimming and J lost 6 bases, with 17 bases between them. CDR1 and CDR2 (germline): MNHEY, SVGEGT. The CDR3 loop spans 15 amino acids. Whole-study results and caveats: Blood also contained most expanded thyroid clonotypes above 0.001.

This clonotype was observed at least ten times. Its antigen is currently unknown. Regions amplified from RNA transcripts were the TCR beta CDR3 regions. In the first-round RT-PCR of the TCR CDR3, the HTBI primer set was used. TCRdb redid the calling of the multiplex PCR reads with MiXCR, one entry per CDR3 protein. Among 330,000 or so distinct CDR3 sequences listed, over 15% were seen once. The V and J genes are TRBV6-2 or TRBV6-3 and TRBJ2-2, with a weak D call TRBD1 (6 bases). The receptor's source is a woman aged 35 to 49 with Graves' ophthalmopathy. Sequencing was carried out using blood. CDR3 coding DNA: TGTGCCAGCAGCCCGAGGGGGAATTGGGCCGGGGAGCTGTTTTTT. It yields the protein CASSPRGNWAGELFF.